A selection of T cell receptor beta chains follows, all from one sample in a study of shared clonotypes between healthy human individuals. Using immunoSEQ multiplex PCR, the repertoire was profiled, and TCRdb retains in-frame clones only, with some absent. This table holds roughly 2.5 million clones, more than 90% found once. The sample comprised naive CD4+ T cells sorted from blood. The receptors were gathered from a man younger than 30 in good health. Both conserved end residues are part of each CDR3. The D gene is left open where the match is weak. Not every row has a clone size; where given, it reads once, few, many or a size class.

D gene	clone size	J gene	V gene	CDR3 protein
.	.	TRBJ1-6	TRBV5-1	CASSLAGRSPLHF
.	.	TRBJ1-1	TRBV10-1	CASSRDPTTEAFF
TRBD1	.	TRBJ2-5	TRBV5-1	CASEETGTRLQETQYF
.	.	TRBJ1-5	TRBV19	CASSIGGHYSNQPQHF
.	once	TRBJ1-6	TRBV6-1	CASRTQGGGSPLHF
TRBD2	.	TRBJ2-1	TRBV19	CASSIRGDSYNEQFF
.	.	TRBJ2-5	TRBV11-3	CASSRSYMETQYF
.	.	TRBJ2-3	TRBV5-1	CASSLVVTDTQYF
.	.	TRBJ2-7	TRBV7-8	CASSLDWGAPYEQYF
.	.	TRBJ2-7	TRBV6-1	CASTQKEGSYEQYF
.	.	TRBJ1-2	TRBV6-5	CATTRGDYGYTF
TRBD1	.	TRBJ1-2	TRBV4-2	CASSRNQGESGDYGYTF
.	.	TRBJ2-1	TRBV6-6	CASSRQPRHEQFF
.	once	TRBJ2-7	TRBV4-3	CASSQEGGVGGSYEQYF
TRBD1	.	TRBJ1-3	TRBV30	CASAEGGVNTIYF
.	.	TRBJ2-4	TRBV4-1	CASSQLPGTHIQYF